The 22 T cell receptor beta chains presented below share a single source sample, sequenced in a study of OX40 agonist ivuxolimab in advanced cancers. Receptor amplification or capture employed the immunoSEQ multiplex PCR assay. TCRdb provides this immuneACCESS table in a form limited to in-frame rearrangements. Some clones are lacking; in checked studies, under half of them reflect an unresolved V gene, and why the rest are absent is not known. The sample table contains 60,000 to 70,000 clones; only one count was recorded for around 80% of them. In total, the top ten clones hold 0.95% to 1.5% of the sample. The sequencing used CD4+ or CD8+ T cells sorted from blood, collected in a trial of the OX40 agonist ivuxolimab. The receptor set was obtained from an adult with an advanced solid tumor such as melanoma, head and neck, liver or kidney cancer.

V usage is TRBV18 and J usage is TRBJ1-4; the match to TRBD1 covers 9 bases. There are 13 residues in the CDR3. The germline CDR1 and CDR2 sequences are KGHSH and LQKENI. The V gene end was trimmed by 4 bases and the J gene end by 8 bases; junction bases not matched to a gene: 2. In DNA form, the CDR3 reads TGTGCCAGCTCACAAACAGGGGGCGAAAAACTGTTTTTT. This codes for CASSQTGGEKLFF.

This chain uses TRBV6-5 with TRBJ2-5; the D is unclear. CDR3 length: 12 amino acids. V dropped 6 bases and J dropped 5 bases, with 10 bases sitting between them. Looked up from germline, CDR1 is MNHEY and CDR2 is SVGAGI. The CDR3 reads CASSHLGETQYF. As DNA, the CDR3 is TGTGCCAGCAGCCACCTGGGCGAGACCCAGTACTTC.

The chain recombines TRBV29-1 with TRBJ1-4; D unresolved. The CDR3 is made up of 11 amino acids. Germline V gene sequence: CDR1 SQVTM, CDR2 ANQGSEA. The CDR3 loop reads CSGKEREKLFF. The CDR3 DNA sequence: TGCAGTGGGAAGGAGCGGGAAAAACTGTTTTTT.

This chain links TRBV7-9 with TRBJ1-2; D not resolved. The CDR3 is 15 residues long. Germline assignment: CDR1 SEHNR and CDR2 FQNEAQ (reference sequence). Trimming took 4 bases from V and 0 from J, leaving 12 bases between them. CDR3 amino acids: CASSSEGHTNYGYTF. The CDR3 coding sequence is TGTGCCAGCAGCTCCGAGGGTCATACTAACTATGGCTACACCTTC. Together with reference TRBV7-9 and TRBJ1-2, the CDR3 gives the full variable domain: DTGVSQNPRHKITKRGQNVTFRCDPISEHNRLYWYRQTLGQGPEFLTYFQNEAQLEKSRLLSDRFSAERPKGSFSTLEIQRTEQGDSAMYLCASSSEGHTNYGYTFGSGTRLTVV.

The chain couples TRBV9 to TRBJ1-2, with 8 bases lining up with TRBD1. CDR1 and CDR2 from the germline V gene are SGDLS and YYNGEE. CDR3 length equals 16 residues. After removal of 3 bases from V and 4 bases from J, the junction contained 11 bases not matched to a gene. The CDR3 loop is CASSEGAAGGLYGYTF. CDR3 nucleotide sequence: TGTGCCAGCAGCGAGGGGGCCGCAGGGGGCCTCTATGGCTACACCTTC. Looking up the rest from reference TRBV9 and TRBJ1-2 gives the full variable domain: DSGVTQTPKHLITATGQRVTLRCSPRSGDLSVYWYQQSLDQGLQFLIQYYNGEERAKGNILERFSAQQFPDLHSELNLSSLELGDSALYFCASSEGAAGGLYGYTFGSGTRLTVV.

The chain is built from TRBV7-2 and TRBJ1-6; the D gene is possibly TRBD1 (6 bases). This CDR3 has 15 amino acids. Trimming removed 7 bases at V and 6 bases at J, with 16 bases between. Germline CDR1 is SGHTA and CDR2 is FQGNSA. For the CDR3, the DNA is TGTGCCAGCACCTGGGGAGACAGGTCTAATTCACCCCTCCACTTT. Protein product: CASTWGDRSNSPLHF.

The count of this clone is one. J is TRBJ2-5 and V is TRBV12-5; D possibly uses TRBD1 or TRBD2 (6 bases each). V was cut by 1 base and J by 4 bases, with 13 bases left in between. CDR1 and CDR2 (germline): LGHNT, FRNRAP. This CDR3 spans 15 amino acids. CDR3 amino acids: CASGLGRGGGETQYF. DNA for the CDR3: TGTGCTAGTGGTTTGGGACGAGGGGGAGGAGAGACCCAGTACTTC.

The chain employs TRBV6-5 and TRBJ1-4; TRBD1 might be the D (6 bases). The germline V and J ends were trimmed by 2 bases and 9 bases, with 16 bases remaining between them. The CDR3 consists of 15 residues. Per germline, CDR1 MNHEY and CDR2 SVGAGI. CDR3 residues: CASSYLGRGVQKLFF. CDR3 bases: TGTGCCAGCAGTTACCTGGGCAGGGGTGTGCAAAAACTGTTTTTT.

V usage is TRBV7-9 and J usage is TRBJ2-3; D not resolved. This CDR3 has 14 residues. The V end was cut by 4 bases, the J end by 0 bases, with 8 bases between. Germline values: CDR1 SEHNR, CDR2 FQNEAQ (reference sequence). CDR3: CASSYAPSTDTQYF. Here the CDR3 DNA reads TGTGCCAGCAGCTATGCGCCTAGCACAGATACGCAGTATTTT.

The rearrangement uses TRBV19 and TRBJ1-5; D may be TRBD1 (5 bases). The CDR3 consists of 15 residues. Trimming removed 4 bases at V and 3 bases at J, with 13 bases between. Germline CDR1 reads LNHDA; CDR2 reads SQIVND (reference sequence). The CDR3 spells CASSTQTEPNQPQHF. The CDR3 region has the DNA TGTGCCAGTAGTACACAGACAGAACCCAATCAGCCCCAGCATTTT. The entire variable domain, with the rest obtained from reference TRBV19 and TRBJ1-5, is as follows: DGGITQSPKYLFRKEGQNVTLSCEQNLNHDAMYWYRQDPGQGLRLIYYSQIVNDFQKGDIAEGYSVSREKKESFPLTVTSAQKNPTAFYLCASSTQTEPNQPQHFGDGTRLSIL.

The chain links TRBV5-1 to TRBJ2-7; no definite D call. Germline V gene data show CDR1 as SGHRS and CDR2 as YFSETQ. V was shortened by 0 bases and J by 6 bases, with 10 bases between the two germline ends. This CDR3 is built from 13 residues. The CDR3 DNA follows: TGCGCCAGCAGCTTGGTTGCAGAACGCGAGCAGTACTTC. Amino acid sequence: CASSLVAEREQYF.

This chain uses TRBV5-5 with TRBJ2-2; D is undetermined. Germline CDR1 reads SGHKS; CDR2 reads YYEKEE (reference sequence). The CDR3 totals 13 residues. V was shortened by 0 bases and J by 1 base, with 1 base between the two germline ends. The CDR3 region has the DNA TGTGCCAGCAGCTTGGGGAACACCGGGGAGCTGTTTTTT. It translates to CASSLGNTGELFF.

V is TRBV19 and J is TRBJ1-5; D gene unclear. The germline CDR1 and CDR2 sequences are LNHDA and SQIVND (reference sequence). The length of the CDR3 is 15 residues. Trimming cost V 4 bases and J 3 bases, with 13 bases left between them. The CDR3 region is CASSTAAVPNQPQHF. CDR3 bases: TGTGCCAGTAGTACCGCCGCGGTCCCCAATCAGCCCCAGCATTTT.

The rearrangement links TRBV19 to TRBJ1-6, with D perhaps TRBD1 (5 bases). Germline V gives CDR1 LNHDA, CDR2 SQIVND (reference sequence). With 5 bases removed from V and 10 bases from J, the gap between germline ends came to 15 bases. This CDR3 is built from 14 residues. The chain's CDR3 is CASSGDGMGSPLHF. The CDR3 nucleotides are TGTGCCAGTAGTGGGGACGGAATGGGGTCACCCCTCCACTTT.

This clone is a singleton in its sample. The chain has TRBV25-1 and TRBJ2-3, with D perhaps being TRBD1 or TRBD2 (5 bases each). Trimming stripped 4 bases from V and 4 bases from J, with 12 bases between. The germline V gene has CDR1 MGHDK and CDR2 SYGVNS. The CDR3 length is 14 residues. In nucleotides, the CDR3 is TGTGCCAGCAGTGTTGAGGGGCCCGCAGATACGCAGTATTTT. Translation gives CASSVEGPADTQYF. The full variable domain, completed using reference TRBV25-1 and TRBJ2-3, is EADIYQTPRYLVIGTGKKITLECSQTMGHDKMYWYQQDPGMELHLIHYSYGVNSTEKGDLSSESTVSRIRTEHFPLTLESARPSHTSQYLCASSVEGPADTQYFGPGTRLTVL.

The gene calls are TRBV18 and TRBJ1-2, with TRBD1 as a possible D gene (6 bases). The CDR3 has 14 residues. Germline CDR1 and CDR2: KGHSH and LQKENI. V lost 1 base to trimming and J lost 6 bases, with 12 bases between them. CDR3 sequence: CASSPLVRGDGYTF. The CDR3 DNA reads TGTGCCAGCTCACCACTTGTCAGGGGAGATGGCTACACCTTC.

J is TRBJ1-2 and V is TRBV6-1; no clear D. V was shortened by 4 bases and J by 4 bases, with 13 bases between the two germline ends. Germline V gene lookup returns CDR1 MNHNS and CDR2 SASEGT. The CDR3 covers 14 residues. Written as DNA, the CDR3 is TGTGCCAGCAGTGTACCACCTCCCCTCTATGGCTACACCTTC. Protein sequence: CASSVPPPLYGYTF.

This clone was seen at least ten times. The V gene is TRBV5-1, the J gene TRBJ2-7, with D hard to call. The CDR3 covers 14 residues. V gave up 4 bases and J gave up 4 bases, with 15 bases separating them. Germline V gene sequence: CDR1 SGHRS, CDR2 YFSETQ. The CDR3 region has the DNA TGCGCCAGCAGCCTGAGGTCTGATGGGTACGAGCAGTACTTC. It is translated as CASSLRSDGYEQYF.

A note on this clone: Additional DNA sequences in this sample encode the identical CDR3. This sequence joins TRBV18 and TRBJ2-7; maybe TRBD2 (6 bases). The germline CDR1 and CDR2 sequences are KGHSH and LQKENI. With 0 bases removed from V and 3 bases from J, the gap between germline ends came to 6 bases. The CDR3 length is 13 residues. This CDR3 is CASSPPGGYEQYF. The CDR3 DNA sequence: TGTGCCAGCTCACCACCGGGGGGCTACGAGCAGTACTTC. Drawing the rest from reference TRBV18 and TRBJ2-7, the complete variable domain is NAGVMQNPRHLVRRRGQEARLRCSPMKGHSHVYWYRQLPEEGLKFMVYLQKENIIDESGMPKERFSAEFPKEGPSILRIQQVVRGDSAAYFCASSPPGGYEQYFGPGTRLTVT.

J is TRBJ1-2 and V is TRBV6-6, with unresolved D. The CDR3 has 14 amino acids. V was pared by 0 bases and J by 4 bases, with 9 bases between. CDR1 and CDR2 from the germline V gene are MNHNY and SVGAGI (reference sequence). This chain's CDR3 is CASSYSDPSYGYTF. For the CDR3, the DNA is TGTGCCAGCAGTTACTCGGACCCCTCCTATGGCTACACCTTC.

The genes are TRBV27 and TRBJ1-5, with TRBD1 as a possible D gene (5 bases). CDR1 is MNHEY and CDR2 is SMNVEV in the germline V gene (reference sequence). The CDR3 spans 15 residues. V was pared by 10 bases and J by 0 bases, with 16 bases between. The CDR3 nucleotides read TGTGCCACTCGCCGGGGCCACCTTAGCAATCAGCCCCAGCATTTT. Amino acid sequence: CATRRGHLSNQPQHF.

The chain carries TRBV4-2 and TRBJ2-7, with a possible D match to TRBD2 (5 bases). Germline CDR1 reads LGHNA; CDR2 reads YNFKEQ. The CDR3 loop spans 14 amino acids. V lost 0 bases, J lost 6 bases, and 12 bases lay in between. For the CDR3, the DNA is TGTGCCAGCAGCCAAGATTGGGGAGCGGTCGAGCAGTACTTC. Amino acids: CASSQDWGAVEQYF.